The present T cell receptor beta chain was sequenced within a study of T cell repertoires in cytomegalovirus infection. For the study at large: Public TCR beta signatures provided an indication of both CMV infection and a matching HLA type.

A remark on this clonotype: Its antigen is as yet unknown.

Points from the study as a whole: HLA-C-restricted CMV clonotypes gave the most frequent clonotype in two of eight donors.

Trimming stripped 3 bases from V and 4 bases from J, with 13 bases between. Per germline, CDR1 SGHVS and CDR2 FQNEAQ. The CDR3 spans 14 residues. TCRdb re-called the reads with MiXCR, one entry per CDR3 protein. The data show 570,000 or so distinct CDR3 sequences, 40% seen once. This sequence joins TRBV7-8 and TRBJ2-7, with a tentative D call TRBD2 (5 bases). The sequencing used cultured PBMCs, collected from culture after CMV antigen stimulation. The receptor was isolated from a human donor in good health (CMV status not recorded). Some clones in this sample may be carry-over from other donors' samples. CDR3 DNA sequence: TGTGCCAGCAGCTTTATCGGGGTAACATACGAGCAGTACTTC. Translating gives CASSFIGVTYEQYF.